A single sample is the source of the 19 T cell receptor beta chains below, sequenced in a study of T-cell memory formation after mild COVID-19. TCRdb re-called the 5' RACE reads through MiXCR, storing one row per CDR3 protein. Of a few hundred thousand distinct CDR3 sequences listed, 20% to 25% are singletons. The specimen was PBMCs or a T cell subset sorted from them (not recorded which). Receptor source: an adult woman who had mild COVID-19 (a few samples of this study predate the infection). Cell type and time point are not known.

This CDR3 reads CASSHGLAGGSSYNEQFF. The CDR3 bases are TGTGCCAGCAGCCATGGACTAGCGGGGGGGAGCTCCTACAATGAGCAGTTCTTC. The chain is built from TRBV4-2 and TRBJ2-1, with TRBD2 matching 15 bases. CDR3 size: 18 residues. CDR1 and CDR2 from the germline V gene are LGHNA and YNFKEQ. Trimming at V came to 3 bases and at J to 0 bases, leaving 3 bases not matched to a gene.

The V and J genes are TRBV29-1 and TRBJ2-7; D is possibly TRBD1 or TRBD2 (5 bases each). Trimming cost V 1 base and J 2 bases, with 6 bases left between them. Germline values: CDR1 SQVTM, CDR2 ANQGSEA. CDR3 length: 12 residues. CDR3 amino acids: CSVEVGAYEQYF. Here the CDR3 DNA reads TGCAGCGTTGAAGTGGGGGCCTACGAGCAGTACTTC.

The gene calls are TRBV10-3 and TRBJ2-1; 7 bases align to TRBD2. The CDR3 spans 13 residues. Trimming cost V 8 bases and J 5 bases; bases outside gene matches: 6. Germline V lookup: CDR1 ENHRY, CDR2 SYGVKD. Written as DNA, the CDR3 is TGTGCCATCGGCGGGAGTCTGCACAATGAGCAGTTCTTC. This translates into CAIGGSLHNEQFF.

This clonotype was detected only a few times. This rearrangement joins TRBV30 to TRBJ1-2, with 11 bases that match TRBD1. Germline V CDR1 and CDR2: GTSNPN, SVGIG (reference sequence). Trimming took 2 bases from V and 7 from J; bases not matched to a gene: 3. The CDR3 runs to 13 residues. CDR3: CAWSKDRGLGYTF. DNA for the CDR3: TGTGCCTGGAGTAAGGACAGGGGGCTTGGCTACACCTTC.

This chain uses TRBV20-1 with TRBJ1-2; TRBD1 aligns across 10 bases. Germline V gene lookup returns CDR1 DFQATT and CDR2 SNEGSKA (reference sequence). The V segment lost 7 bases and the J segment 7 bases; nucleotides outside the gene matches: 3. The CDR3 totals 11 residues. DNA of the CDR3: TGCAGTGTCCGGGACAGGGGTGGCTACACCTTC. Translated: CSVRDRGGYTF.

This clonotype was observed a few times. CDR3 protein: CASSSPLRWASGEQFF. The CDR3 coding sequence is TGTGCCAGCAGCTCGCCCCTTCGCTGGGCGAGCGGTGAGCAGTTCTTC. The rearrangement links TRBV7-9 to TRBJ2-1, with D perhaps TRBD2 (5 bases). Looked up from germline, CDR1 is SEHNR and CDR2 is FQNEAQ (reference sequence). The CDR3 is made up of 16 amino acids. The germline V and J ends were trimmed by 4 bases and 9 bases, with 22 bases remaining between them. Looking up the rest from reference TRBV7-9 and TRBJ2-1 gives the full variable domain: DTGVSQNPRHKITKRGQNVTFRCDPISEHNRLYWYRQTLGQGPEFLTYFQNEAQLEKSRLLSDRFSAERPKGSFSTLEIQRTEQGDSAMYLCASSSPLRWASGEQFFGPGTRLTVL.

This clonotype was recorded a few times. J is TRBJ2-7 and V is TRBV12-3 or TRBV12-4, with TRBD1 matching over 8 bases. V dropped 8 bases and J dropped 1; count of bases not matched to a gene: 4. This CDR3 is built from 13 residues. CDR3 bases: TGTGCCAGCGGGCGGACAGGGTCCTACGAGCAGTACTTC. It is translated as CASGRTGSYEQYF.

V and J are TRBV24-1 and TRBJ1-2, with D hard to call. The V end lost 3 bases, the J end lost 1 base, and 8 bases lay between the germline ends. The CDR3 loop spans 14 amino acids. CDR1 is KGHDR, CDR2 SFDVKD, per germline. The CDR3 here is CATSDPDVNYGYTF. CDR3 nucleotides: TGTGCCACCAGTGATCCCGACGTTAACTATGGCTACACCTTC.

V gene TRBV29-1 combines with J gene TRBJ1-1; D is unresolved. Trimming pared 1 base from V and 6 bases from J, leaving 9 bases between. Germline values: CDR1 SQVTM, CDR2 ANQGSEA. This CDR3 is 12 amino acids long. The CDR3 spells CSVEAPEPEAFF. CDR3 bases: TGCAGCGTTGAAGCGCCGGAGCCTGAAGCTTTCTTT. Based on the CDR3 plus reference TRBV29-1 and TRBJ1-1, the full variable domain is SAVISQKPSRDICQRGTSLTIQCQVDSQVTMMFWYRQQPGQSLTLIATANQGSEATYESGFVIDKFPISRPNLTFSTLTVSNMSPEDSSIYLCSVEAPEPEAFFGQGTRLTVV.

This chain joins TRBV13 and TRBJ2-3, with unresolved D. This CDR3 is 16 amino acids long. V lost 3 bases and J 5 bases, leaving 18 bases between the germline ends. The V gene's germline CDR1 is PRHDT and CDR2 FYEKMQ (reference sequence). DNA of the CDR3: TGTGCCAGCAGCTTCAGACGTCTTCCTTTAGGAGATACGCAGTATTTT. Protein sequence: CASSFRRLPLGDTQYF.

The gene calls are TRBV12-3 or TRBV12-4 and TRBJ1-1, with 8 bases matching TRBD1. CDR3 length: 13 residues. With 6 bases clipped from V and 4 bases from J, the junction kept 4 bases outside the gene matches. The CDR3 DNA reads TGTGCCAGCAGGCGGACAGGGACCACTGAAGCTTTCTTT. Translated, it gives CASRRTGTTEAFF.

This clonotype was seen a few times. The chain uses TRBV12-3 or TRBV12-4 and TRBJ1-5, with unresolved D. This CDR3 comprises 13 residues. Trimming took off 3 bases at V and 6 bases at J, with 9 bases between the two ends. The CDR3 DNA is TGTGCCAGCAGTTTGGCCCTGACTCAGCCCCAGCATTTT. Translating gives CASSLALTQPQHF.

In its sample, this clonotype was seen a few times. The CDR3 nucleotides are TGTGCCTGGAAGGGACAGGGGAATCAGCCCCAGCATTTT. Protein: CAWKGQGNQPQHF. V gene TRBV30 combines with J gene TRBJ1-5; 10 bases fit TRBD1. V was clipped by 4 bases and J by 4 bases; unmatched bases: 1. Germline loops: CDR1 GTSNPN, CDR2 SVGIG (reference sequence). This CDR3 has 13 residues.

The V gene is TRBV2, the J gene TRBJ1-1; D call uncertain. There are 13 residues in the CDR3. V dropped 1 base and J dropped 2 bases, with 5 bases sitting between them. CDR1 is SNHLY, CDR2 FYNNEI, per germline. Here the CDR3 reads CASSEELNTEAFF. The CDR3 bases are TGTGCCAGCAGTGAAGAACTTAACACTGAAGCTTTCTTT.

The V and J genes are TRBV29-1 and TRBJ1-1; D is possibly TRBD1 (6 bases). Deletions cut 7 bases from V and 4 bases from J, with 25 bases between. This CDR3 is 16 amino acids long. Germline V gene sequence: CDR1 SQVTM, CDR2 ANQGSEA. CDR3 nucleotide sequence: TGCAGCGGGATAAACCCCCCTCCAGGGGAGCCCACTGAAGCTTTCTTT. It codes for CSGINPPPGEPTEAFF.

The table lists this clonotype with a few counts. The rearrangement uses TRBV15 and TRBJ2-1, with 7 positions matching TRBD2. The ends lost 8 bases at V and 3 bases at J; junction bases unmatched: 16. The CDR3 has 17 residues. Germline-derived CDR1 and CDR2 are LNHNV and YYDKDF (reference sequence). CDR3 region: CATQTLEGREGYNEQFF. Written as DNA, the CDR3 is TGTGCCACCCAAACACTAGAAGGGAGGGAGGGCTACAATGAGCAGTTCTTC.

The V call is TRBV9, the J call TRBJ2-2, with 11 positions matching TRBD1. J was trimmed by 7 bases and V by 5 bases; bases with no gene match: 7. This CDR3 region has 15 residues. Germline loops: CDR1 SGDLS, CDR2 YYNGEE. In DNA form, the CDR3 reads TGTGCCAGCAGTTTCGGACAGGGGGCTGGCGGGGAGCTGTTTTTT. It is translated as CASSFGQGAGGELFF.

There are many counts of this clonotype. V and J are TRBV7-9 and TRBJ2-1; D is ambiguous. CDR1 SEHNR and CDR2 FQNEAQ come from the germline V gene (reference sequence). Trimming shortened V by 0 bases and J by 6 bases, and 3 bases separated the two germline ends. CDR3 length: 12 residues. The CDR3 loop is CASSLASNEQFF. For the CDR3, the DNA is TGTGCCAGCAGCTTAGCTAGCAATGAGCAGTTCTTC.

The gene calls are TRBV29-1 and TRBJ2-6; 8 bases match TRBD2. This CDR3 is 16 amino acids long. The germline gives CDR1 SQVTM, CDR2 ANQGSEA. The J segment lost 2 bases and the V segment lost 4 bases, leaving 7 bases of the junction unmatched. CDR3 nucleotide sequence: TGCAGCGTTGTAGCGAGCGGGAGAGCTGGGGCCAACGTCCTGACTTTC. It is translated as CSVVASGRAGANVLTF.